The rows below give T cell receptor beta chains drawn from one sample of a study of T-cell reconstitution after alpha-beta-depleted transplantation in children. TCRdb passed the PCR reads through MiXCR, listing each CDR3 protein once. The sample includes some 600,000 distinct CDR3 sequences, approximately 13% of them seen just once. Sequencing was performed on PBMCs, mostly from graft donor cells, taken 360 days after TCRalphabeta/CD19-depleted stem cell transplant. These receptors all come from a male patient younger than 18 who had a stem cell transplant for acute myeloid leukemia, so the T cells may come from the graft donor. Each CDR3 is given with its conserved first and last residue. D genes are given only for firm matches. Some rows have no size entry. The others give once, few or many, or a class for an expanded clone.

TGTGCCAGCTCACCCCGACAGGTATCAGTGAACACTGAAGCTTTCTTT	CASSPRQVSVNTEAFF	-	-	TRBJ1-1	TRBV18
TGTGCCAGCAGCTCTCTAGCGGGAGTTCCTAGCACAGATACGCAGTATTTT	CASSSLAGVPSTDTQYF	TRBD2	-	TRBJ2-3	TRBV5-5
TGCAGCGCCCTTGGGAGCGGGGTCTCCTACGAGCAGTACTTC	CSALGSGVSYEQYF	TRBD2	many	TRBJ2-7	TRBV29-1
TGTGCCAGCAGCCCAGGAGGAGTCCGGGAATACGCCTACGAGCAGTACTTC	CASSPGGVREYAYEQYF	-	few	TRBJ2-7	TRBV7-2
TGTGCCAGCAGCAAAGGCCGACAGGGCTCGGAGGCCCAGTACTTC	CASSKGRQGSEAQYF	-	many	TRBJ2-5	TRBV21-1
TGTGCCAGCAGTTTACCAAGACAGGGGTCCTACAATGAGCAGTTCTTC	CASSLPRQGSYNEQFF	TRBD1	few	TRBJ2-1	TRBV28
TGCGCCAGCAGCATCCTAGCGGGAGGTGAGCAGTTCTTC	CASSILAGGEQFF	TRBD2	many	TRBJ2-1	TRBV4-3
TGCGCCAGCAGCCTGGGACAGGGATGGGGGTCCGATACGCAGTATTTT	CASSLGQGWGSDTQYF	TRBD1	many	TRBJ2-3	TRBV5-1
TGCAGCGTTGGGCACTGGGGAACCGGGGAGCTGTTTTTT	CSVGHWGTGELFF	-	many	TRBJ2-2	TRBV29-1
TGTGCCAGCCTAACTAGCGGGAGCTTCCCGGTGGAGCTGTTTTTT	CASLTSGSFPVELFF	TRBD2	-	TRBJ2-2	TRBV18
TGTGCCAGCAGCTTTTATTGGACTAGCGAAAATGAGCAGTTCTTC	CASSFYWTSENEQFF	TRBD2	-	TRBJ2-1	TRBV11-2
TGTGCCAGCAGTTACACCAAGTTTGGCGGCACAGATACGCAGTATTTT	CASSYTKFGGTDTQYF	-	-	TRBJ2-3	TRBV6-5
TGCAGTGCTAGAGTCCCCGGGACTAGCGGGAGTCCAACCTACGAGCAGTACTTC	CSARVPGTSGSPTYEQYF	TRBD2	few	TRBJ2-7	TRBV20-1
TGCGCCATCAGCTTGGCACGGGGGGGAGTTGCTAGTAGTGAGCAGTTCTTC	CAISLARGGVASSEQFF	TRBD2	once	TRBJ2-1	TRBV5-1
TGTGCCAGCAGCTTGTACGGGACGGCTTACGCCAATGAGCAGTTCTTC	CASSLYGTAYANEQFF	-	many	TRBJ2-1	TRBV5-6
TGTGCCAGCAGGGTTAGCAATCAGCCCCAGCATTTT	CASRVSNQPQHF	-	few	TRBJ1-5	TRBV28
TGCAGCGCCACTGAAGCTTTCTTT	CSATEAFF	-	many	TRBJ1-1	TRBV29-1
TGCGCCAGCAGCCCGACGGTCACCGGGGAGCTGTTTTTT	CASSPTVTGELFF	-	-	TRBJ2-2	TRBV5-1
TGCAGTGCTACAACCACTAACTACGAGCAGTACTTC	CSATTTNYEQYF	-	few	TRBJ2-7	TRBV20-1
TGTGCCAGCAGCTTGGAGGGACAGGGTGGCTACACCTTC	CASSLEGQGGYTF	TRBD1	-	TRBJ1-2	TRBV5-5
TGCAGCGTTGAAAACCATGAGCAGTTCTTC	CSVENHEQFF	-	many	TRBJ2-1	TRBV29-1
TGTGCCACCAGCAGAAGGGGGACGGACGATGAGCAGTTCTTC	CATSRRGTDDEQFF	-	-	TRBJ2-1	TRBV15
TGTGCCAGCATGCCCTTAGGGCAGACCTACGAGCAGTACTTC	CASMPLGQTYEQYF	-	few	TRBJ2-7	TRBV28
TGCAGCGTCGCCCCGGACGACTACGAGCAGTACTTC	CSVAPDDYEQYF	-	-	TRBJ2-7	TRBV29-1
TGCGCCAGCAGCCCCCTAATCACTAGCGCGAGCACCGGGGAGCTGTTTTTT	CASSPLITSASTGELFF	TRBD2	few	TRBJ2-2	TRBV4-3
TGCGCCAGCAGCCAAGGGCTAGCGGACAATTACGAGCAGTACTTC	CASSQGLADNYEQYF	TRBD2	many	TRBJ2-7	TRBV4-3
TGCAGAACAATACAGGGGCCAGAGACCCAGTACTTC	CRTIQGPETQYF	TRBD1	few	TRBJ2-5	TRBV20-1
TGTGCCAGCAGTTTGTTGATGGGACAAAACGCCTACGAGCAGTACTTC	CASSLLMGQNAYEQYF	-	-	TRBJ2-7	TRBV28
TGTGCCACCAGCGACACGACAGGGGGACTGTACGAGCAGTACTTC	CATSDTTGGLYEQYF	TRBD1	few	TRBJ2-7	TRBV24-1
TGTGCTGATATTTTGAGGCGGGAGGCGGTGGGCACAGATACGCAGTATTTT	CADILRREAVGTDTQYF	TRBD2	-	TRBJ2-3	TRBV11-2
TGTGCCAGCAGTTTCGAAGGAGTGAACACTGAAGCTTTCTTT	CASSFEGVNTEAFF	-	-	TRBJ1-1	TRBV12-3/TRBV12-4
TGCGCCAGCAGCCAAGATCGGGACGGAAGTCTGGATACGCAGTATTTT	CASSQDRDGSLDTQYF	-	-	TRBJ2-3	TRBV4-3
TGTGCCAGCAGCTTGGAGTTACTAGCCTCCTACAATGAGCAGTTCTTC	CASSLELLASYNEQFF	-	-	TRBJ2-1	TRBV5-4
TGTGCCAGCACCCCGGACAGGGCCGGGACTAGCGGGAGTTTCAACAATGAGCAGTTCTTC	CASTPDRAGTSGSFNNEQFF	TRBD2	many	TRBJ2-1	TRBV12-3/TRBV12-4
TGCGCCAGCACATCAATAGGCGGCATTCAGTACTTC	CASTSIGGIQYF	-	few	TRBJ2-4	TRBV5-1
TGCAGCGTTGGGGGACTCTTTACCTACGAGCAGTACTTC	CSVGGLFTYEQYF	-	few	TRBJ2-7	TRBV29-1
TGTGCCAGCAGGCCCGGGACAGGACCTGAAAAACTGTTTTTT	CASRPGTGPEKLFF	TRBD1	many	TRBJ1-4	TRBV12-3/TRBV12-4
TGCAGTGCTAGTCTGGGAAATACGCAGTATTTT	CSASLGNTQYF	-	few	TRBJ2-3	TRBV20-1
TGCAGCGTTCGACGGACTAGCGGTTCCTACAATGAGCAGTTCTTC	CSVRRTSGSYNEQFF	TRBD2	-	TRBJ2-1	TRBV29-1
TGTGCCACCAGCAGAGATTCCTTTCCCGGTTCGGACTACGAGCAGTACTTC	CATSRDSFPGSDYEQYF	-	-	TRBJ2-7	TRBV15
TGTGCCAGCAGCCAGATGGACAGGACCCTCTACGAGCAGTACTTC	CASSQMDRTLYEQYF	TRBD1	-	TRBJ2-7	TRBV7-9
TGTGCCAGCAGCCAAGGACCTTCCTCGGGGACCGTGAACAATGAGCAGTTCTTC	CASSQGPSSGTVNNEQFF	-	-	TRBJ2-1	TRBV3-1
TGTGCCAGCAGCTTGGGTCTGGCCCTGGGCAATGAGCAGTTCTTC	CASSLGLALGNEQFF	-	-	TRBJ2-1	TRBV5-5
TGTGCCAGCAGTTTTATACCGGGACAGGAGGGGGTCTACGAGCAGTACTTC	CASSFIPGQEGVYEQYF	TRBD1	-	TRBJ2-7	TRBV28
TGTGCCAGCAGTTTTCTCACTAGCAATGAGCAGTTCTTC	CASSFLTSNEQFF	-	many	TRBJ2-1	TRBV27
TGCGCCAGCAGCTTACCCTCCCGGGGGCCGCGGCTGACCCAGTACTTC	CASSLPSRGPRLTQYF	-	-	TRBJ2-5	TRBV5-1
TGTGCCAGCAGCCCTAGATACTCCTACAATGAGCAGTTCTTC	CASSPRYSYNEQFF	-	once	TRBJ2-1	TRBV3-1
TGTGCCAGCAGCCAAGAATACGGGTCTGCTAGCTCCTACGAGCAGTACTTC	CASSQEYGSASSYEQYF	-	-	TRBJ2-7	TRBV4-2
TGTGCCAGCAGTTTCTCTCGGGGCAATGAGCAGTTCTTC	CASSFSRGNEQFF	-	many	TRBJ2-1	TRBV28
TGTGCCAGCGGCGGGACCCCCCCTATGGTCAAAAACATTCAGTACTTC	CASGGTPPMVKNIQYF	-	-	TRBJ2-4	TRBV7-2